The 29 T cell receptor beta chains presented below share a single source sample, sequenced in a study of blood T cell repertoires in COVID-19. Assay used: immunoSEQ multiplex PCR; TCRdb lists only in-frame clones, some missing. The sample yields fewer than 350,000 clones, around 81% seen once. The specimen sequenced was peripheral blood. All receptors come from a woman aged 60 to 75 with active or convalescent COVID-19.

The V and J genes are TRBV5-1 and TRBJ1-2; a possible D gene is TRBD1 (6 bases). Looked up from germline, CDR1 is SGHRS and CDR2 is YFSETQ. The ends were cut back, 2 bases at V and 6 bases at J, with 17 bases in the middle. This CDR3 is 15 amino acids long. The CDR3 spells CASSLQGPSRDGYTF. Written as DNA, the CDR3 is TGCGCCAGCAGCTTACAGGGCCCCTCGCGAGATGGCTACACCTTC.

The chain uses TRBV6-5 and TRBJ2-7; 8 nucleotides agree with TRBD2. The CDR3 loop spans 16 amino acids. With 0 bases clipped from V and 5 bases from J, the junction kept 9 bases outside the gene matches. Germline CDR1 is MNHEY and CDR2 is SVGAGI. CDR3 residues: CASSYSLIAGLHEQYF. The CDR3 nucleotides are TGTGCCAGCAGTTACTCGTTAATAGCGGGGTTACACGAGCAGTACTTC.

The chain employs TRBV18 and TRBJ1-2; TRBD1 aligns across 12 bases. Germline V gene data show CDR1 as KGHSH and CDR2 as LQKENI. This CDR3 is 14 amino acids long. V shed 6 bases and J 6 bases; nucleotides not matched to a gene: 5. The CDR3 bases are TGTGCCAGCTCCCAGGGACAGGGGGCGCATGGCTACACCTTC. The encoded protein is CASSQGQGAHGYTF.

The rearrangement joins TRBV14 to TRBJ2-7; no clear D gene. The CDR3 spans 12 residues. The ends were cut back, 0 bases at V and 5 bases at J, with 5 bases in the middle. Per germline, CDR1 SGHDN and CDR2 FVKESK. CDR3 amino acids: CASSQDRHEQYF. Written as DNA, the CDR3 is TGTGCCAGCAGCCAAGATCGTCACGAGCAGTACTTC.

The chain links TRBV28 to TRBJ2-5; TRBD1 matches at 7 bases. The CDR3 spans 14 residues. Unmatched junction bases numbered 6, after V lost 5 bases and J lost 3 bases. CDR1 and CDR2 (germline): MDHEN, SYDVKM. The CDR3 spells CASSNRDSKETQYF. The CDR3 DNA reads as TGTGCCAGCAGTAACCGGGACAGTAAAGAGACCCAGTACTTC.

This chain links TRBV30 with TRBJ2-3; TRBD1 matches 7 bases. The CDR3 spans 13 residues. Per germline, CDR1 GTSNPN and CDR2 SVGIG (reference sequence). V was pared by 3 bases and J by 4 bases, with 4 bases of the junction left unmatched. The DNA for the CDR3 is TGTGCCTGGAGAGAGGGGGCGGCAGATACGCAGTATTTT. Encoded protein: CAWREGAADTQYF.

The CDR3 DNA reads as TGTGCCAGCAGCTTGGCGGGCAGGGGTCCCTACAATGAGCAGTTCTTC. This codes for CASSLAGRGPYNEQFF. The chain combines TRBV5-6 with TRBJ2-1; D perhaps matches TRBD1 (6 bases). V was clipped by 0 bases and J by 2 bases, with 12 bases between them. CDR1 and CDR2 (germline): SGHDT, YYEEEE. The CDR3 contains 16 residues.

The rearrangement links TRBV9 to TRBJ1-3, with 7 bases lining up with TRBD1. V trimming: 3 bases; J trimming: 0 bases; junction bases outside the gene matches: 3. There are 15 residues in the CDR3. The germline V gene encodes CDR1 SGDLS and CDR2 YYNGEE. CDR3 region: CASSADRYSGNTIYF. For the CDR3, the DNA is TGTGCCAGCAGCGCGGACAGGTACTCTGGAAACACCATATATTTT.

The gene calls are TRBV10-3 and TRBJ1-5; 8 nucleotides match TRBD1. CDR3 size: 13 residues. Germline V lookup: CDR1 ENHRY, CDR2 SYGVKD. Trimming took 4 bases from V and 8 from J; bases not matched to a gene: 4. Written as DNA, the CDR3 is TGTGCCATCAGTGCAGGGGGCATGGAGCCCCAGCATTTT. It codes for CAISAGGMEPQHF.

This chain links TRBV2 with TRBJ2-5, with TRBD2 matching 11 bases. The CDR3 loop spans 17 amino acids. Germline CDR1 SNHLY, CDR2 FYNNEI. The junction had 11 bases not matched to a gene; V was cut back by 5 bases and J by 3 bases. The CDR3 DNA follows: TGTGCCAGCAGTTCTCCCCCTCCACTAGCGGGGGAAGAGACCCAGTACTTC. Translation: CASSSPPPLAGEETQYF. The whole variable domain, filled in from reference TRBV2 and TRBJ2-5, reads EPEVTQTPSHQVTQMGQEVILRCVPISNHLYFYWYRQILGQKVEFLVSFYNNEISEKSEIFDDQFSVERPDGSNFTLKIRSTKLEDSAMYFCASSSPPPLAGEETQYFGPGTRLLVL.

The table lists this clone with many counts. The CDR3 sequence is CASSFRGSDEQYF. In DNA form, the CDR3 reads TGTGCCAGCAGCTTTAGGGGATCGGACGAGCAGTACTTC. The chain is built from TRBV7-9 and TRBJ2-7, with D maybe TRBD1 (5 bases). V lost 3 bases to trimming and J lost 5 bases, with 11 bases between them. This CDR3 has 13 amino acids. Germline V CDR1 and CDR2: SEHNR, FQNEAQ (reference sequence).

CDR3 amino acids: CASSPIEGWWEQYF. The CDR3 DNA reads as TGTGCCAGCAGCCCCATTGAGGGATGGTGGGAGCAGTACTTC. The rearrangement uses TRBV5-6 and TRBJ2-7; maybe TRBD2 (5 bases). The germline V gene encodes CDR1 SGHDT and CDR2 YYEEEE. Trimming stripped 4 bases from V and 7 bases from J, with 18 bases between. This CDR3 is 14 amino acids long.

The chain couples TRBV12-3 or TRBV12-4 to TRBJ2-3; 7 nucleotides agree with TRBD1. V was clipped by 10 bases and J by 5 bases; unmatched bases: 9. The CDR3 extends over 13 amino acids. The DNA for the CDR3 is TGTGCCACCGACAGGGCGGCGTTAGATACGCAGTATTTT. Its translation: CATDRAALDTQYF.

This sequence joins TRBV7-3 and TRBJ2-1, with TRBD2 identical over 8 bases. The CDR3 contains 17 residues. In germline, CDR1 is SGHTA, CDR2 FQGTGA. V shed 5 bases, J shed 2 bases, and the junction held 11 bases outside the gene matches. CDR3 sequence: CASSPGLARVPYNEQFF. CDR3 in DNA: TGTGCCAGCAGCCCCGGACTAGCCCGCGTTCCCTACAATGAGCAGTTCTTC.

The chain recombines TRBV3-1 (or the pseudogene TRBV3-2) with TRBJ2-5; TRBD2 is a possible D gene (5 bases). Germline loops: CDR1 LGHDT, CDR2 YNNKEL (reference sequence). The V and J ends lost 0 bases and 6 bases respectively, with 14 bases between them. The CDR3 extends over 15 amino acids. The CDR3 nucleotides are TGTGCCAGCAGCCAAGATCCTACGGGGTGGAAGACCCAGTACTTC. Translation gives CASSQDPTGWKTQYF.

In DNA form, the CDR3 reads TGTGCCAGCAGCCCGGGTGGGGGCATGAACACTGAAGCTTTCTTT. This translates into CASSPGGGMNTEAFF. The genes are TRBV6-2 or TRBV6-3 and TRBJ1-1, with D perhaps matching TRBD1 (6 bases). The CDR3 extends over 15 amino acids. Trimming removed 6 bases from V and 0 bases from J, with 14 bases in between. Germline V gives CDR1 MNHEY, CDR2 SVGEGT.

The chain uses TRBV12-5 and TRBJ1-1; D is uncertain. Germline lookup yields CDR1 LGHNT and CDR2 FRNRAP. The CDR3 is 14 amino acids. V lost 5 bases to trimming and J lost 1 base, with 11 bases between them. This CDR3 is CASGPTGGNTEAFF. The CDR3 DNA follows: TGTGCTAGTGGTCCCACGGGAGGGAACACTGAAGCTTTCTTT. Supplemented by reference TRBV12-5 and TRBJ1-1, the full variable domain reads DARVTQTPRHKVTEMGQEVTMRCQPILGHNTVFWYRQTMMQGLELLAYFRNRAPLDDSGMPKDRFSAEMPDATLATLKIQPSEPRDSAVYFCASGPTGGNTEAFFGQGTRLTVV.

The rearrangement links TRBV7-3 to TRBJ1-5; no firm D call. This CDR3 has 14 amino acids. V lost 2 bases and J 2 bases, leaving 7 bases between the germline ends. Germline V gene lookup returns CDR1 SGHTA and CDR2 FQGTGA. The CDR3 DNA follows: TGTGCCAGCAGCTTAGGGGAGGGCAATCAGCCCCAGCATTTT. Translation: CASSLGEGNQPQHF.

This chain joins TRBV10-3 and TRBJ2-6; 8 bases agree with TRBD1. The J segment lost 3 bases and the V segment lost 2 bases, leaving 15 bases of the junction unmatched. The CDR3 has 20 residues. CDR1 ENHRY and CDR2 SYGVKD come from the germline V gene. CDR3 in DNA: TGTGCCATCAGTGAGCCTGGGACAGGACTTTCTCTCTTTGGGGCCAACGTCCTGACTTTC. Protein: CAISEPGTGLSLFGANVLTF.

This chain links TRBV2 with TRBJ2-1, with D maybe TRBD1 (7 bases). Germline V gene data show CDR1 as SNHLY and CDR2 as FYNNEI. The CDR3 is 21 residues long. The V gene lost 5 bases and the J gene lost 4 bases, with 33 bases spanning the gap. CDR3: CASSQSGAGQTLYNTYNEQFF. In DNA, the CDR3 is TGTGCCAGCAGTCAATCAGGCGCGGGACAGACCCTTTACAACACGTACAATGAGCAGTTCTTC.

This clone was seen only once. The chain carries TRBV30 and TRBJ2-3; D uncertain. This CDR3 spans 14 amino acids. The V end lost 2 bases, the J end lost 1 base, and 10 bases lay between the germline ends. Per the germline V gene, CDR1 is GTSNPN and CDR2 is SVGIG (reference sequence). CDR3 bases: TGTGCCTGGAGTTTCGGAACAGGCACAGATACGCAGTATTTT. It codes for CAWSFGTGTDTQYF.

This chain links TRBV3-1 (or the pseudogene TRBV3-2) with TRBJ2-7, with 12 bases aligning to TRBD2. V trimming: 1 base; J trimming: 2 bases; junction bases outside the gene matches: 3. The CDR3 extends over 16 amino acids. Germline CDR1 reads LGHDT; CDR2 reads YNNKEL (reference sequence). The CDR3 sequence: CASSQGLAGGTYEQYF. DNA of the CDR3: TGTGCCAGCAGCCAAGGGCTAGCGGGGGGGACCTACGAGCAGTACTTC.

This clone was picked up one time. The J gene is TRBJ2-2, the V gene TRBV5-1; no clear D. Between the trimmed V and J ends, which lost 0 bases and 6 bases, there was a span of 12 bases. In germline, CDR1 is SGHRS, CDR2 YFSETQ. The CDR3 is 15 residues long. CDR3 bases: TGCGCCAGCAGCTTGGACGGCAGTGGAGCCGGGGAGCTGTTTTTT. This encodes CASSLDGSGAGELFF.

Written as DNA, the CDR3 is TGTGCCAGCAGCACCGACAGGGGCGAGCAGTTCTTC. Encoded protein: CASSTDRGEQFF. This chain links TRBV9 with TRBJ2-1, with 8 bases aligning to TRBD1. CDR3 length: 12 amino acids. V lost 4 bases to trimming and J lost 10 bases; unmatched junction nucleotides: 4. The germline V gene encodes CDR1 SGDLS and CDR2 YYNGEE.

The chain has TRBV7-9 and TRBJ1-4; 9 bases fit TRBD1. J was trimmed by 7 bases and V by 5 bases; bases with no gene match: 5. CDR3 length equals 14 residues. Germline CDR1 reads SEHNR; CDR2 reads FQNEAQ (reference sequence). In nucleotides, the CDR3 is TGTGCCAGCAGCGAGGGACAGGGAGTTGAAAAACTGTTTTTT. Encoded protein: CASSEGQGVEKLFF.

The rearrangement links TRBV30 to TRBJ2-6, with unresolved D. CDR3 length equals 14 residues. The germline gives CDR1 GTSNPN, CDR2 SVGIG (reference sequence). Deletions cut 0 bases from V and 3 bases from J, with 6 bases between. In nucleotides, the CDR3 is TGTGCCTGGAGTGTTGGCTTTGGGGCCAACGTCCTGACTTTC. It yields the protein CAWSVGFGANVLTF.

CDR3 sequence: CASSVDGTGYYEQYF. In DNA, the CDR3 is TGTGCCAGCAGCGTAGACGGGACAGGGTATTACGAGCAGTACTTC. The rearrangement links TRBV9 to TRBJ2-7; 9 nucleotides align to TRBD1. Germline V lookup: CDR1 SGDLS, CDR2 YYNGEE. Losses at the gene ends were 0 bases for V and 4 bases for J; bases not matched to a gene: 5. This CDR3 comprises 15 residues.

The rearrangement links TRBV20-1 to TRBJ2-5; TRBD1 agrees at 8 bases. Germline V CDR1 and CDR2: DFQATT, SNEGSKA (reference sequence). The CDR3 consists of 14 residues. V was clipped by 3 bases and J by 4 bases; unmatched bases: 7. For the CDR3, the DNA is TGCAGTGCTAGTCGGGACAGGACAAGAGAGACCCAGTACTTC. This translates into CSASRDRTRETQYF.

The chain couples TRBV7-2 to TRBJ1-1, with D maybe TRBD1 (6 bases). V lost 5 bases to trimming and J lost 6 bases, with 16 bases between them. The CDR3 spans 14 residues. CDR1 is SGHTA and CDR2 is FQGNSA in the germline V gene. CDR3 amino acids: CASSEFQGSPEAFF. DNA of the CDR3: TGTGCCAGCAGCGAATTTCAGGGGAGTCCTGAAGCTTTCTTT.